The text below deals with one T cell receptor (beta chain). Time point in this sample: baseline, week 1 (first vaccination visit). As to treatment: pre-vaccination baseline after standard-of-care therapy. The data were taken from a study of a mutant IDH1 vaccine in newly diagnosed glioma. The method was immunoSEQ multiplex PCR; TCRdb's version includes in-frame clones alone and lacks a portion of them. Altogether roughly 70,000 clones are present, around 88% being singletons, with the ten largest covering about 4.5%. V gave up 2 bases and J gave up 6 bases; unmatched junction bases: 3. The CDR3 is 13 residues long. Germline loops: CDR1 GTSNPN, CDR2 SVGIG (reference sequence).

The clonotype originates from a woman aged 18-30 years with glioma. Some clones in this sample may be carry-over from other donors' samples. The sequencing here drew on peripheral blood mononuclear cells (PBMCs), taken from a glioma patient treated with radiotherapy, temozolomide or both. The chain uses TRBV30 and TRBJ2-7; 11 bases are shared with TRBD1. As DNA, the CDR3 is TGTGCCTGGAGTAAGGGACAGGGGGTCGAGCAGTACTTC. This sequence encodes CAWSKGQGVEQYF.